Here is one T cell receptor beta chain with its context. The CDR3 covers 17 residues. Losses at the gene ends were 0 bases for V and 0 bases for J; bases not matched to a gene: 4. Germline assignment: CDR1 KGHSH and CDR2 LQKENI. This sample is part of a study of early T cells in non-severe SARS-CoV-2 infection. TCRdb called the 5' RACE reads again in MiXCR, with one record for every CDR3 protein. The sample consists of tens of thousands of distinct CDR3 sequences, 13% of them appearing once. Sequences were obtained from whole blood. The sequence was collected from an adult who was a healthcare worker with PCR-confirmed SARS-CoV-2 infection or an uninfected control (not recorded which). The J gene is TRBJ2-2, the V gene TRBV18, with 7 bases fitting TRBD1. CDR3: CASSPPGQQSNTGELFF. CDR3 nucleotides: TGTGCCAGCTCACCACCGGGACAGCAATCGAACACCGGGGAGCTGTTTTTT.